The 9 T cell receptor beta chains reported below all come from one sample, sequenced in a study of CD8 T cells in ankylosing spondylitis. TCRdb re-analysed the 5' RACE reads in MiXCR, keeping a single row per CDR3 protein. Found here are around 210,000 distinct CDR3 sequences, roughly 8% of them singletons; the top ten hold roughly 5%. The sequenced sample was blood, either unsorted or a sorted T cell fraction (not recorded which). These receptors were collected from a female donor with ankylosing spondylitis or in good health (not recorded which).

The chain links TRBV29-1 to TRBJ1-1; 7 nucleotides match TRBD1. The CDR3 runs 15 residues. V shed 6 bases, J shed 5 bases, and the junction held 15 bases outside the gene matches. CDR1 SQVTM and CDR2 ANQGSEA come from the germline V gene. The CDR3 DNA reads TGCAGCGTCACAACAGGGGCAGCCTTTCGTACTGAAGCTTTCTTT. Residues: CSVTTGAAFRTEAFF. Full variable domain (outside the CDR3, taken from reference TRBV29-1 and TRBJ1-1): SAVISQKPSRDICQRGTSLTIQCQVDSQVTMMFWYRQQPGQSLTLIATANQGSEATYESGFVIDKFPISRPNLTFSTLTVSNMSPEDSSIYLCSVTTGAAFRTEAFFGQGTRLTVV.

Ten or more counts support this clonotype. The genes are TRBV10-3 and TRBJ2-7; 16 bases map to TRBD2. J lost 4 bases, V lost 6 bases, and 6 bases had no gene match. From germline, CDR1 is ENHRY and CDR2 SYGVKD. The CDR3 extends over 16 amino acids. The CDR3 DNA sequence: TGTGCCATCAGCCCGGGACTAGCGGGAGGGAGGTACGAGCAGTACTTC. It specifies CAISPGLAGGRYEQYF.

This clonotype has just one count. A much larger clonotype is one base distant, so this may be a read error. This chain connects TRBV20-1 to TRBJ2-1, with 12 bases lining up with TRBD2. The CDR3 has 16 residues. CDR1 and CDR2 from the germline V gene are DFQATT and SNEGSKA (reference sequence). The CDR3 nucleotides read TGCAGTGCTAGAGATCGAGGGACTAGCGGGCACAATGCGCAGTTCTTC. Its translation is CSARDRGTSGHNAQFF.

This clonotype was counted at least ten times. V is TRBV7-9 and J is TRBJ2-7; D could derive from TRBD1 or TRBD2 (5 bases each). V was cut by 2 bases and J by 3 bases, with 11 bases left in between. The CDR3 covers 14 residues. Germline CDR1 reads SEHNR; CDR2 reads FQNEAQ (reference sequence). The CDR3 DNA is TGTGCCAGCAGCTTACCTGGGACGGGCTACGAGCAGTACTTC. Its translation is CASSLPGTGYEQYF.

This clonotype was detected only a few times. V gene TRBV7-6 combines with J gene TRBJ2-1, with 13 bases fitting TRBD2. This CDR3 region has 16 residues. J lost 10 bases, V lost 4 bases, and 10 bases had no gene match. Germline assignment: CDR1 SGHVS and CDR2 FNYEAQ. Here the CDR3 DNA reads TGTGCCAGCAGCTACTTACTAGCGGGAGGGCTCGGAGAGCAGTTCTTC. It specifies CASSYLLAGGLGEQFF.

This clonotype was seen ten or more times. The CDR3 DNA is TGTGCCAGCACCGGGGTACAGGGGCGCATCCGGGTGGCTGAAGCTTTCTTT. Amino acid sequence: CASTGVQGRIRVAEAFF. V usage is TRBV28 and J usage is TRBJ1-1; 7 nucleotides match TRBD1. The CDR3 runs to 17 residues. Trimming cost V 7 bases and J 6 bases; bases outside gene matches: 20. Germline assignment: CDR1 MDHEN and CDR2 SYDVKM.

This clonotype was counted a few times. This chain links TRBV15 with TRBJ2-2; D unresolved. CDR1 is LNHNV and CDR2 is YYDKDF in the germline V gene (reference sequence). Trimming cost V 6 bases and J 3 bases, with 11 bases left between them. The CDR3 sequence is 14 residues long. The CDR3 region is CATSLFQYTGELFF. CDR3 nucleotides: TGTGCCACCAGTCTTTTTCAGTACACCGGGGAGCTGTTTTTT.

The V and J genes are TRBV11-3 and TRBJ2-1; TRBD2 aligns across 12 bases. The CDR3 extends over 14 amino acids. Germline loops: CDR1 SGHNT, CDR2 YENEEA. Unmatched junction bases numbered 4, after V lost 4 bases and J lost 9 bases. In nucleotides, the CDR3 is TGTGCCAGCAGCTCTAGCGGGAGGGGGGTTGAGCAGTTCTTC. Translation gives CASSSSGRGVEQFF.

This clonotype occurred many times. The DNA of the CDR3 is TGTGCCATCAGTGAGTCGACGGGAGAAGGGGGCTACACCTTC. Protein sequence: CAISESTGEGGYTF. The chain couples TRBV10-3 to TRBJ1-2, with D unclear. This CDR3 has 14 residues. The germline V and J ends were trimmed by 0 bases and 8 bases, with 13 bases remaining between them. From germline, CDR1 is ENHRY and CDR2 SYGVKD.